Listed here are 24 T cell receptor beta chains from one sample, sequenced in a study of beta chain features in type 1 diabetes. TCRB transcripts that were expressed got sequenced, as all of the isolated RNA had been reverse transcribed. Data came from immunoSEQ multiplex PCR; TCRdb stores just in-frame clones and leaves some out. This table has 300,000 to 350,000 clones, 12% to 15% appearing once. Sequenced: central memory CD4+ T cells from blood. These receptors were collected from a man aged 30 to 45 in good health.

This clone was seen repeatedly, ten times or more. The J gene is TRBJ1-1, the V gene TRBV30; maybe TRBD1 (5 bases). Germline CDR1 is GTSNPN and CDR2 is SVGIG (reference sequence). CDR3 size: 15 residues. V gave up 2 bases and J gave up 6 bases, with 19 bases separating them. The CDR3 sequence is CAWSSWGGDSPEAFF. CDR3 DNA: TGTGCCTGGAGTAGTTGGGGCGGGGACTCCCCTGAAGCTTTCTTT.

The genes are TRBV6-6 and TRBJ1-5, with a possible D match to TRBD1 (5 bases). In germline, CDR1 is MNHNY, CDR2 SVGAGI (reference sequence). V lost 7 bases, J lost 6 bases, and 19 bases lay in between. This CDR3 contains 15 residues. The CDR3 nucleotides are TGTGCCAGCAACTCTATCGCAGGGCGAATTCAGCCCCAGCATTTT. It codes for CASNSIAGRIQPQHF.

This sequence joins TRBV12-5 and TRBJ2-3, with TRBD1 matching over 8 bases. Germline CDR1 LGHNT, CDR2 FRNRAP. The CDR3 is 16 amino acids. V shed 4 bases, J shed 0 bases, and the junction held 6 bases outside the gene matches. The CDR3 region is CASGWAGTGSTDTQYF. The CDR3 nucleotides are TGTGCTAGTGGTTGGGCAGGGACAGGAAGCACAGATACGCAGTATTTT.

The chain carries TRBV9 and TRBJ1-2, with 12 bases matching TRBD1. Germline V gene sequence: CDR1 SGDLS, CDR2 YYNGEE. The V and J ends lost 5 bases and 7 bases, in that order; junction bases with no gene match: 6. The CDR3 has 14 residues. The CDR3 loop is CASSQGQGAGGYTF. Written as DNA, the CDR3 is TGTGCCAGCAGTCAGGGACAGGGGGCTGGTGGCTACACCTTC.

Only a few counts were recorded for this clone. The chain combines TRBV7-9 with TRBJ1-1; no reliable D call. This CDR3 has 14 residues. Trimming removed 2 bases from V and 1 base from J, with 8 bases in between. Germline CDR1 SEHNR, CDR2 FQNEAQ (reference sequence). CDR3 coding DNA: TGTGCCAGCAGCTTAAAACAACGGAACACTGAAGCTTTCTTT. Its protein is CASSLKQRNTEAFF.

J is TRBJ1-2 and V is TRBV4-3, with D perhaps TRBD1 (6 bases). The CDR3 has 14 residues. Germline CDR1 and CDR2: LGHNA and YSLEER. Deletions cut 0 bases from V and 8 bases from J, with 13 bases between. The CDR3, as DNA: TGCGCCAGCAGCCAAGAAACAGGGCCGAGGGGCTACACCTTC. This gives the protein CASSQETGPRGYTF.

In this sample, this clone turned up a few times. V usage is TRBV5-1 and J usage is TRBJ2-2, with 7 bases aligning to TRBD1. Looked up from germline, CDR1 is SGHRS and CDR2 is YFSETQ. This CDR3 region has 14 residues. V shed 5 bases and J 1 base; nucleotides not matched to a gene: 2. CDR3 sequence: CASRTGQNTGELFF. In DNA form, the CDR3 reads TGCGCCAGCAGGACAGGGCAGAACACCGGGGAGCTGTTTTTT.

This chain joins TRBV10-2 and TRBJ2-3; D is possibly TRBD2 (6 bases). The germline CDR1 and CDR2 sequences are WSHSY and SAAADI. CDR3 size: 14 residues. Trimming left V 6 bases short and J 0 bases short, with 10 bases between. Here the CDR3 reads CASRRDSSTDTQYF. The CDR3 DNA sequence: TGCGCCAGCAGGCGGGACTCCAGCACAGATACGCAGTATTTT.

A few counts support this clone. The DNA is omitted, as the CDR3 cannot be located on it reliably, and the CDR3 follows TCRdb's listing. V is TRBV12-5 and J is TRBJ1-1. Germline CDR1 LGHNT, CDR2 FRNRAP. The CDR3 length equals 13 residues, ends included. The CDR3: CASGLGTGTEAFF.

This clone was counted only a few times. J is TRBJ2-5 and V is TRBV12-5; D is possibly TRBD2 (5 bases). The V and J ends lost 2 bases and 11 bases respectively, with 9 bases between them. The CDR3 is made up of 11 amino acids. The germline gives CDR1 LGHNT, CDR2 FRNRAP. The CDR3 region is CASGLQREQYF. CDR3 nucleotide sequence: TGTGCTAGTGGTTTGCAGAGGGAGCAGTACTTC.

This clone was counted a few times. This chain joins TRBV11-2 and TRBJ2-7; 12 nucleotides match TRBD1. V dropped 1 base and J dropped 0; count of bases not matched to a gene: 4. The CDR3 consists of 17 residues. The V gene's germline CDR1 is SGHAT and CDR2 FQNNGV. CDR3 loop: CASSLVRGQGASYEQYF. As DNA, the CDR3 is TGTGCCAGCAGCTTAGTAAGGGGACAGGGGGCCTCCTACGAGCAGTACTTC.

J is TRBJ1-2 and V is TRBV6-6; no clear D gene. Germline-derived CDR1 and CDR2 are MNHNY and SVGAGI (reference sequence). V was trimmed by 4 bases and J by 7 bases, leaving 13 bases between them. The CDR3 extends over 13 amino acids. CDR3 bases: TGTGCCAGCAGTTCCAAGGAGGTTGGTGGCTACACCTTC. This codes for CASSSKEVGGYTF.

The V gene is TRBV19, the J gene TRBJ2-1, with D uncertain. This CDR3 region has 13 residues. Germline CDR1 is LNHDA and CDR2 is SQIVND (reference sequence). V was clipped by 6 bases and J by 5 bases, with 11 bases between them. Here the CDR3 reads CASRPTQNNEQFF. Written as DNA, the CDR3 is TGTGCCAGTAGGCCGACTCAAAACAATGAGCAGTTCTTC.

This chain joins TRBV6-5 and TRBJ2-7, with 13 bases lining up with TRBD2. The CDR3 is 15 residues long. With 7 bases clipped from V and 12 bases from J, the junction kept 15 bases outside the gene matches. CDR1 and CDR2 from the germline V gene are MNHEY and SVGAGI. The CDR3 here is CASKPTGTSGTYWYV. The CDR3 DNA reads TGTGCCAGCAAACCTACCGGGACTAGCGGGACGTATTGGTACGTC.

This clone has more than one count but fewer than ten. The chain recombines TRBV19 with TRBJ1-1, with D hard to call. In germline, CDR1 is LNHDA, CDR2 SQIVND (reference sequence). Trimming left V 3 bases short and J 1 base short, with 6 bases between. The CDR3 totals 13 residues. In DNA form, the CDR3 reads TGTGCCAGTAGTATCCCCCCGAACACTGAAGCTTTCTTT. This sequence encodes CASSIPPNTEAFF.

The V and J genes are TRBV7-9 and TRBJ2-6, with 8 bases lining up with TRBD1. CDR3 size: 18 residues. The germline CDR1 and CDR2 sequences are SEHNR and FQNEAQ (reference sequence). J was trimmed by 2 bases and V by 4 bases; bases with no gene match: 10. The CDR3: CASSSMRGQGTGANVLTF. For the CDR3, the DNA is TGTGCCAGCAGCTCCATGAGAGGACAGGGAACTGGGGCCAACGTCCTGACTTTC. Drawing the rest from reference TRBV7-9 and TRBJ2-6, the complete variable domain is DTGVSQNPRHKITKRGQNVTFRCDPISEHNRLYWYRQTLGQGPEFLTYFQNEAQLEKSRLLSDRFSAERPKGSFSTLEIQRTEQGDSAMYLCASSSMRGQGTGANVLTFGAGSRLTVL.

This clone was detected only a few times. A single base separates this from a much larger clone, so it may be a read error. The chain uses TRBV6-5 and TRBJ2-5; D call uncertain. CDR3 length equals 11 residues. CDR1 is MNHEY and CDR2 is SVGAGI in the germline V gene. Trimming cost V 5 bases and J 4 bases, with 5 bases left between them. In nucleotides, the CDR3 is TGTGCCAGCAGTGTTTTAGAGACCCAGTACTTC. Amino acids: CASSVLETQYF.

The chain carries TRBV10-2 and TRBJ2-5; D unresolved. V gave up 2 bases and J gave up 4 bases, with 5 bases separating them. The CDR3 totals 12 residues. Looked up from germline, CDR1 is WSHSY and CDR2 is SAAADI. The CDR3 bases are TGCGCCAGCAGTGAGCAAGGAGAGACCCAGTACTTC. Its protein product is CASSEQGETQYF.

The chain carries TRBV2 and TRBJ2-5; 7 bases agree with TRBD1. Trimming cost V 10 bases and J 4 bases; bases outside gene matches: 9. CDR1 and CDR2 from the germline V gene are SNHLY and FYNNEI. CDR3 length: 13 amino acids. The CDR3 DNA follows: TGTGCCACGCTAAAGGACAGGCGAGAGACCCAGTACTTC. Amino acid sequence: CATLKDRRETQYF. Looking up the rest from reference TRBV2 and TRBJ2-5 gives the full variable domain: EPEVTQTPSHQVTQMGQEVILRCVPISNHLYFYWYRQILGQKVEFLVSFYNNEISEKSEIFDDQFSVERPDGSNFTLKIRSTKLEDSAMYFCATLKDRRETQYFGPGTRLLVL.

This clone was seen a handful of times. J is TRBJ2-1 and V is TRBV7-6; 8 bases match TRBD2. The V segment lost 5 bases and the J segment 4 bases; nucleotides outside the gene matches: 10. CDR1 is SGHVS, CDR2 FNYEAQ, per germline. The CDR3 covers 16 residues. The CDR3 sequence: CASSAGGAGYYNEQFF. CDR3 DNA sequence: TGTGCCAGCAGCGCGGGGGGAGCGGGGTATTACAATGAGCAGTTCTTC.

This clone appeared a few times. The chain joins TRBV14 to TRBJ2-5, with a possible D match to TRBD1 (5 bases). The CDR3 runs 15 residues. The V and J ends lost 1 base and 2 bases respectively, with 11 bases between them. Per germline, CDR1 SGHDN and CDR2 FVKESK. As DNA, the CDR3 is TGTGCCAGCAGCCAAGGAGCAGGGAAACAAGAGACCCAGTACTTC. This sequence encodes CASSQGAGKQETQYF.

The chain employs TRBV7-2 and TRBJ2-5; D remains unclear. CDR3 size: 13 residues. Germline V gene data show CDR1 as SGHTA and CDR2 as FQGNSA. V was trimmed by 1 base and J by 1 base, leaving 4 bases between them. The CDR3 is CASSLELQETQYF. The CDR3 DNA reads TGTGCCAGCAGCTTAGAGCTCCAAGAGACCCAGTACTTC. Looking up the rest from reference TRBV7-2 and TRBJ2-5 gives the full variable domain: GAGVSQSPSNKVTEKGKDVELRCDPISGHTALYWYRQSLGQGLEFLIYFQGNSAPDKSGLPSDRFSAERTGGSVSTLTIQRTQQEDSAVYLCASSLELQETQYFGPGTRLLVL.

This clone was detected a few times. This chain connects TRBV29-1 to TRBJ2-1; 9 positions match TRBD1. Per the germline V gene, CDR1 is SQVTM and CDR2 is ANQGSEA. V gave up 7 bases and J gave up 2 bases; unmatched junction bases: 3. The CDR3 length is 13 residues. CDR3 sequence: CSGGTGTYNEQFF. For the CDR3, the DNA is TGCAGCGGGGGGACAGGGACCTACAATGAGCAGTTCTTC.

In DNA, the CDR3 is TGTGCCAGCAGAAAAACGGGGACCACCGGGGAGCTGTTTTTT. It translates to CASRKTGTTGELFF. V and J are TRBV6-6 and TRBJ2-2, with D perhaps TRBD1 or TRBD2 (5 bases each). Trimming cost V 6 bases and J 4 bases, with 12 bases left between them. Germline lookup yields CDR1 MNHNY and CDR2 SVGAGI (reference sequence). This CDR3 has 14 amino acids.